The present T cell receptor (beta chain) was sequenced within a study of blood T cells in healthy people across ages. Through a sample-barcoded 5' primer and a J-beta primer mix, a second PCR was run for roughly 6 to 11 cycles. Every molecule of cDNA carried a tag from a template-switch adaptor with 12 random nucleotides. TCRdb fed the 5' RACE reads into MiXCR, producing one record per CDR3 protein. The top ten hold around 11% of the sample, which has under 2 million distinct CDR3 sequences, roughly 30% seen once. CDR1 LGHDT and CDR2 YNNKEL come from the germline V gene (reference sequence). V dropped 8 bases and J dropped 2; count of bases not matched to a gene: 4. There are 14 residues in the CDR3. The study, taken as a whole, reports: Versus aged donors, long-lived donors had higher diversity and more naive CD4+ cells. Observed TCR beta diversity per million T cells went down as age went up. This fall followed a roughly linear course with age.

For this clonotype: Antigen: not known.

The clonotype was recovered from a woman under 40 in good health. This chain connects TRBV3-1 to TRBJ2-3, with 10 bases aligning to TRBD2. Sequenced input: blood. CDR3 sequence reads: CASGSGGTTDTQYF. The CDR3 nucleotides are TGTGCCAGCGGTAGCGGGGGGACCACAGATACGCAGTATTTT.